The 9 T cell receptor beta chains in this list originate from one sample, sequenced in a study of blood T cell repertoires in COVID-19. Some clones are missing from TCRdb's copy, which holds only in-frame ones; the method was immunoSEQ multiplex PCR. The sample contains some 150,000 clones, around 84% of which appear only once. Material for sequencing was peripheral blood. The receptors were gathered from a woman in her fifties or sixties with acute or convalescent COVID-19.

The chain combines TRBV6-5 with TRBJ1-2; D possibly corresponds to TRBD1 (5 bases). Trimming removed 5 bases at V and 6 bases at J, with 16 bases between. CDR3 length: 14 amino acids. Germline V lookup: CDR1 MNHEY, CDR2 SVGAGI. The CDR3 nucleotides are TGTGCCAGCAGTCCGAGACAGAGTGATAATGGCTACACCTTC. This codes for CASSPRQSDNGYTF.

The chain recombines TRBV7-9 with TRBJ2-5; D remains unclear. The V end was cut by 1 base, the J end by 6 bases, with 9 bases between. The CDR3 has 13 residues. The germline gives CDR1 SEHNR, CDR2 FQNEAQ (reference sequence). The CDR3 sequence: CASSLVGWQTQYF. DNA for the CDR3: TGTGCCAGCAGCTTAGTCGGGTGGCAGACCCAGTACTTC. Full variable domain (remainder filled in from reference TRBV7-9 and TRBJ2-5): DTGVSQNPRHKITKRGQNVTFRCDPISEHNRLYWYRQTLGQGPEFLTYFQNEAQLEKSRLLSDRFSAERPKGSFSTLEIQRTEQGDSAMYLCASSLVGWQTQYFGPGTRLLVL.

V is TRBV18 and J is TRBJ1-2; unclear D gene. The V gene lost 6 bases and the J gene lost 2 bases, with 7 bases spanning the gap. This CDR3 region has 12 residues. Germline CDR1 KGHSH, CDR2 LQKENI. CDR3 sequence: CASSPQNYGYTF. The CDR3 nucleotides are TGTGCCAGCTCTCCCCAGAACTATGGCTACACCTTC.

The chain uses TRBV7-3 and TRBJ2-4; TRBD1 matches 10 bases. The J segment lost 9 bases and the V segment lost 0 bases, leaving 11 bases of the junction unmatched. CDR1 and CDR2 from the germline V gene are SGHTA and FQGTGA. The CDR3 is 17 residues long. The CDR3 protein is CASSLTGQGPLSRIQYF. CDR3 coding DNA: TGTGCCAGCAGCTTAACGGGACAGGGGCCACTGTCGCGCATTCAGTACTTC.

V and J are TRBV6-5 and TRBJ1-1, with TRBD1 identical over 9 bases. Germline V gene lookup returns CDR1 MNHEY and CDR2 SVGAGI. The CDR3 totals 15 residues. Losses at the gene ends were 4 bases for V and 4 bases for J; bases not matched to a gene: 7. CDR3 amino acids: CASSSPGTGSTEAFF. As DNA, the CDR3 is TGTGCCAGCAGTTCCCCCGGGACAGGGAGCACTGAAGCTTTCTTT.

V and J are TRBV5-1 and TRBJ2-5; 11 bases map to TRBD1. The germline gives CDR1 SGHRS, CDR2 YFSETQ. The CDR3 is made up of 15 amino acids. V was pared by 4 bases and J by 5 bases, with 7 bases of the junction left unmatched. The DNA of the CDR3 is TGCGCCAGCAGCCACGGGACAGGGGGGATGGAGACCCAGTACTTC. Amino acid sequence: CASSHGTGGMETQYF. Variable domain in full (rest from reference TRBV5-1 and TRBJ2-5): KAGVTQTPRYLIKTRGQQVTLSCSPISGHRSVSWYQQTPGQGLQFLFEYFSETQRNKGNFPGRFSGRQFSNSRSEMNVSTLELGDSALYLCASSHGTGGMETQYFGPGTRLLVL.

V and J are TRBV5-6 and TRBJ1-4, with D perhaps TRBD1 (5 bases). The CDR3 runs to 14 residues. The V end was cut by 1 base, the J end by 8 bases, with 12 bases between. Germline lookup yields CDR1 SGHDT and CDR2 YYEEEE. The CDR3 bases are TGTGCCAGCAGCTTGCGGACATCATGGGAAAAACTGTTTTTT. Amino acid sequence: CASSLRTSWEKLFF.

The V gene is TRBV6-5, the J gene TRBJ1-3, with a possible D match to TRBD1 (6 bases). This CDR3 region has 15 residues. Germline CDR1 and CDR2: MNHEY and SVGAGI. Trimming cost V 6 bases and J 2 bases, with 14 bases left between them. Here the CDR3 reads CASSRNRATGNTIYF. CDR3 in DNA: TGTGCCAGCAGCCGCAACAGGGCCACTGGAAACACCATATATTTT.

The chain is built from TRBV6-5 and TRBJ2-2, with D perhaps matching TRBD1 (6 bases). Germline V gene data show CDR1 as MNHEY and CDR2 as SVGAGI. This CDR3 is 14 amino acids long. Between the trimmed V and J ends, which lost 8 bases and 1 base, there was a span of 11 bases. The CDR3 DNA sequence: TGTGCCAGCGAGAGGGGGAAGAACACCGGGGAGCTGTTTTTT. The encoded protein is CASERGKNTGELFF.